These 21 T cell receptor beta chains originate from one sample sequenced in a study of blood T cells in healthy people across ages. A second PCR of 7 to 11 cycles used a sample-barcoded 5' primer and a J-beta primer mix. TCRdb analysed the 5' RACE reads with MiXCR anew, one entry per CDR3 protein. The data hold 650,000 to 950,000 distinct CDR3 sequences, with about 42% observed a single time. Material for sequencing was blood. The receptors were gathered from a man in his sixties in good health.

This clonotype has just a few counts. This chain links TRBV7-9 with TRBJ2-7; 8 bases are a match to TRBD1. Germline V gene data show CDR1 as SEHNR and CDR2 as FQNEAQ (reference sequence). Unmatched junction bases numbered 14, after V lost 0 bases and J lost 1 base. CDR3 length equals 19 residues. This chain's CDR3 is CASSLAPGQDTHLSYEQYF. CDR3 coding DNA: TGTGCCAGCAGCTTAGCCCCGGGACAGGACACTCATCTTTCCTACGAGCAGTACTTC. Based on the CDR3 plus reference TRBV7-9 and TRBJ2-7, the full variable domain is DTGVSQNPRHKITKRGQNVTFRCDPISEHNRLYWYRQTLGQGPEFLTYFQNEAQLEKSRLLSDRFSAERPKGSFSTLEIQRTEQGDSAMYLCASSLAPGQDTHLSYEQYFGPGTRLTVT.

The CDR3 loop is CSAHRQASQNSPLHF. The CDR3, as DNA: TGCAGTGCTCATCGACAGGCCTCCCAAAATTCACCCCTCCACTTT. The chain uses TRBV20-1 and TRBJ1-6; D is possibly TRBD1 (6 bases). Trimming took off 5 bases at V and 7 bases at J, with 18 bases between the two ends. The CDR3 totals 15 residues. CDR1 and CDR2 from the germline V gene are DFQATT and SNEGSKA (reference sequence).

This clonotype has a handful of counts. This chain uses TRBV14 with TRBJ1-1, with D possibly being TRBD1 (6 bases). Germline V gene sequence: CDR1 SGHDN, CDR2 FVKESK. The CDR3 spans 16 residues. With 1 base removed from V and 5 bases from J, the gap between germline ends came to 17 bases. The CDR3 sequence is CASSQGRGHRGTEAFF. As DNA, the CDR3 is TGTGCCAGCAGCCAAGGTAGGGGACACCGGGGGACTGAAGCTTTCTTT.

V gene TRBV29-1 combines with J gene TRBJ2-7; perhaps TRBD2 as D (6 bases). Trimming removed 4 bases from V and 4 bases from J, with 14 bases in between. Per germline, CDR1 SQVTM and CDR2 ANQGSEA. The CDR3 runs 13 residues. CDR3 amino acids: CSVVGNGGYEQYF. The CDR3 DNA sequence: TGCAGCGTTGTAGGGAATGGGGGGTACGAGCAGTACTTC.

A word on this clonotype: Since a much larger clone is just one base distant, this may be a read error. The CDR3 here is CASSLVAGFSTDMQYF. The CDR3 DNA is TGTGCCAGCAGCTTAGTGGCGGGTTTTAGCACAGATATGCAGTATTTT. The chain couples TRBV11-2 to TRBJ2-3, with D possibly matching TRBD2 (5 bases). From germline, CDR1 is SGHAT and CDR2 FQNNGV. This CDR3 spans 16 amino acids. Variable domain in full (rest from reference TRBV11-2 and TRBJ2-3): EAGVAQSPRYKIIEKRQSVAFWCNPISGHATLYWYQQILGQGPKLLIQFQNNGVVDDSQLPKDRFSAERLKGVDSTLKIQPAKLEDSAVYLCASSLVAGFSTDMQYFGPGTRLTVL.

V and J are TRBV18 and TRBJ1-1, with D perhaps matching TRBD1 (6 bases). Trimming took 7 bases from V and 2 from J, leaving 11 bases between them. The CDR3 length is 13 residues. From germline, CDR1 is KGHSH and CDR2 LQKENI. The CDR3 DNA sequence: TGTGCCAGCTTTCGACAGGAAAACACTGAAGCTTTCTTT. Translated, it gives CASFRQENTEAFF.

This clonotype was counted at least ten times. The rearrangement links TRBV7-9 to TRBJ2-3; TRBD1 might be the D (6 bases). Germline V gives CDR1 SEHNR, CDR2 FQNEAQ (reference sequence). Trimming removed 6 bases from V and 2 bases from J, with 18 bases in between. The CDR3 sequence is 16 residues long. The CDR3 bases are TGTGCCAGCAGTCCTACCGGCAGGGGTAACACAGATACGCAGTATTTT. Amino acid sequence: CASSPTGRGNTDTQYF.

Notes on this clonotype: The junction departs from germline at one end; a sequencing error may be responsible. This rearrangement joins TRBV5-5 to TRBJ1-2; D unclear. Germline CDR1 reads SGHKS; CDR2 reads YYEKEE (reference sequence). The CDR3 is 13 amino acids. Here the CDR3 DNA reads TGTGCCAGCAGCTCGGACGGTGCCTATGACTACACCTTC. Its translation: CASSSDGAYDYTF.

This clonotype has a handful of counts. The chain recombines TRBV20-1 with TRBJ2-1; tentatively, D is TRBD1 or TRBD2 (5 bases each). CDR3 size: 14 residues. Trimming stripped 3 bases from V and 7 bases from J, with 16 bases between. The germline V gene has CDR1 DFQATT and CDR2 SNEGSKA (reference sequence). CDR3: CSASMGDHLNEQFF. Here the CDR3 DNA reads TGCAGTGCTAGTATGGGGGACCATCTTAATGAGCAGTTCTTC.

The CDR3 nucleotides are TGTGCCAGCACCAAGGGGGCCGGTGGCTACACCTTC. Its protein is CASTKGAGGYTF. The chain couples TRBV7-2 to TRBJ1-2; 7 nucleotides align to TRBD1. Germline V lookup: CDR1 SGHTA, CDR2 FQGNSA. The CDR3 runs to 12 residues. The V segment lost 7 bases and the J segment 7 bases; nucleotides outside the gene matches: 6.

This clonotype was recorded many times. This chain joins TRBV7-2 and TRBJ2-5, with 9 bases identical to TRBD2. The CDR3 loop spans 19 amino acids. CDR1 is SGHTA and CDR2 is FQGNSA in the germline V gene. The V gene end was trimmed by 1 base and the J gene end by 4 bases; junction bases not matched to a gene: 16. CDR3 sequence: CASSLELGLALSGGETQYF. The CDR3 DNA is TGTGCCAGCAGCTTAGAGTTGGGACTAGCTCTCAGCGGGGGAGAGACCCAGTACTTC.

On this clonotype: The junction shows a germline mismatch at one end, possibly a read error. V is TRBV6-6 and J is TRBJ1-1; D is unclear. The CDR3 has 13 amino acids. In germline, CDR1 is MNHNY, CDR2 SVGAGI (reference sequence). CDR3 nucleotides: TGTGTCAGCAGTTATGCAGAAGGCACTGAAGCTTTCTTT. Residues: CVSSYAEGTEAFF.

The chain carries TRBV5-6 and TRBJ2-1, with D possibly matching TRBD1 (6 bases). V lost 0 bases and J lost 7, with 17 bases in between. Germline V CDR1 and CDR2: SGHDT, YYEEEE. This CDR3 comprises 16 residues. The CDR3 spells CASSLDYKRGINEQFF. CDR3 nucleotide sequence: TGTGCCAGCAGCTTGGACTACAAGAGGGGGATAAATGAGCAGTTCTTC.

CDR3 residues: CASSERTGDEKLFF. The CDR3 DNA follows: TGTGCCAGCAGTGAAAGGACAGGGGATGAAAAACTGTTTTTT. The chain is built from TRBV2 and TRBJ1-4; 9 bases fit TRBD1. After removal of 2 bases from V and 6 bases from J, the junction contained 1 base not matched to a gene. The germline V gene encodes CDR1 SNHLY and CDR2 FYNNEI. This CDR3 contains 14 residues.

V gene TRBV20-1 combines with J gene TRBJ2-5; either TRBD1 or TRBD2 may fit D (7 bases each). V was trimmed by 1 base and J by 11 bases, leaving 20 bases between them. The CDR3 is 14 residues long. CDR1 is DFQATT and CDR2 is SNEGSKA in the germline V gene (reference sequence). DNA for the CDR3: TGCAGTGCTAGAGGGGAGGGGGCAGGTTACGGGCAGTACTTC. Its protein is CSARGEGAGYGQYF.

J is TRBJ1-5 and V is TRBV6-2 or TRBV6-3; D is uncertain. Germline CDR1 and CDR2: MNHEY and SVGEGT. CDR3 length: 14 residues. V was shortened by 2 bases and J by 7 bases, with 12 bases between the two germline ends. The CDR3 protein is CASSYMSREQPQHF. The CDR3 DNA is TGTGCCAGCAGTTACATGTCACGCGAGCAGCCCCAGCATTTT.

CDR3 sequence: CASSIWDSEQETQYF. CDR3 DNA: TGTGCCAGCAGTATATGGGACAGCGAGCAAGAGACCCAGTACTTC. The rearrangement links TRBV12-3 or TRBV12-4 to TRBJ2-5, with 7 bases lining up with TRBD1. This CDR3 contains 15 residues. The junction had 8 bases not matched to a gene; V was cut back by 5 bases and J by 2 bases.

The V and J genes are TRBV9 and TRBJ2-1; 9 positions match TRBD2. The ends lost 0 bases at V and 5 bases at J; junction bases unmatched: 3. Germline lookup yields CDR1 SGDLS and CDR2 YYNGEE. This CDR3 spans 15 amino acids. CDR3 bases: TGTGCCAGCAGCGTAGGTCGGACTAGCGACAATGAGCAGTTCTTC. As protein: CASSVGRTSDNEQFF.

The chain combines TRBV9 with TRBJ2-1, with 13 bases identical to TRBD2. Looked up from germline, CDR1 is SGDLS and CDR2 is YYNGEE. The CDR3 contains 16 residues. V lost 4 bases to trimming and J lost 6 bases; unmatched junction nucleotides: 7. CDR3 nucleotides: TGTGCCAGCAGCAAACGACTAGCGGGGGGTTCCAATGAGCAGTTCTTC. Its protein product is CASSKRLAGGSNEQFF.

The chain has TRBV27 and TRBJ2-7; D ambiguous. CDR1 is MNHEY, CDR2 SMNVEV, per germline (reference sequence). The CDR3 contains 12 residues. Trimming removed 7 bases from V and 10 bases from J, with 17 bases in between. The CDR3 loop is CASTVCLEAQYF. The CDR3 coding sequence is TGTGCCAGCACTGTTTGTCTAGAGGCCCAGTACTTC.

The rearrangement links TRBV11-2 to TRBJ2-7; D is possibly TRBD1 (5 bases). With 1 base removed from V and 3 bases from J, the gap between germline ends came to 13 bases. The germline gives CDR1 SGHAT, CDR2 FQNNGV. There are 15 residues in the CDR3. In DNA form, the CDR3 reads TGTGCCAGCAGCTTAGGTGGGGCTAGGCTCTACGAGCAGTACTTC. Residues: CASSLGGARLYEQYF. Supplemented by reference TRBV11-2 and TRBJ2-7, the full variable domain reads EAGVAQSPRYKIIEKRQSVAFWCNPISGHATLYWYQQILGQGPKLLIQFQNNGVVDDSQLPKDRFSAERLKGVDSTLKIQPAKLEDSAVYLCASSLGGARLYEQYFGPGTRLTVT.